The rows below give T cell receptor beta chains drawn from one sample of a study of blood T cell repertoires in COVID-19. TCRdb keeps only in-frame clones here, not all; method: immunoSEQ multiplex PCR. Among around 90,000 clones listed, 75% to 85% were seen once. Sequencing used peripheral blood. The origin of the receptors is a human donor in a cohort sampled during active COVID-19. The CDR3 runs from the conserved cysteine through the conserved F or W. Each record gives: D gene, V gene, J gene, clone size, CDR3 protein, CDR3 DNA. A D gene is named only where the DNA matches it firmly. Where a row states a size, it is once, few, many or the class of an expanded clone; other rows omit it.

.	TRBV6-6	TRBJ1-2	.	CASSYSPTEAYGYTF	TGTGCCAGCAGTTACTCCCCAACCGAGGCCTATGGCTACACCTTC
TRBD1	TRBV6-5	TRBJ2-7	.	CASSYSRTGPYEQYF	TGTGCCAGCAGTTACTCCCGGACAGGGCCCTACGAGCAGTACTTC
.	TRBV5-1	TRBJ1-2	.	CASSLAGPAAGSYTF	TGCGCCAGCAGCTTGGCGGGCCCGGCCGCGGGGAGCTACACCTTC
.	TRBV2	TRBJ1-5	.	CASRSDSHSNQPQHF	TGTGCCAGCAGATCAGACAGCCATAGCAATCAGCCCCAGCATTTT
TRBD2	TRBV7-2	TRBJ2-3	.	CASSFRGLAFSDTQYF	TGTGCCAGCAGCTTTCGCGGACTAGCTTTCTCAGATACGCAGTATTTT
TRBD1	TRBV5-1	TRBJ2-7	few	CASSPRDTGGEQYF	TGCGCCAGCAGCCCCCGGGACACAGGGGGAGAGCAGTACTTC
TRBD2	TRBV7-8	TRBJ2-7	.	CASSPWTSGSYEQYF	TGTGCCAGCAGCCCCTGGACTAGCGGGAGCTACGAGCAGTACTTC
.	TRBV2	TRBJ2-3	.	CASSDLWTGIADTDTQYF	TGTGCCAGCAGTGACCTTTGGACAGGAATAGCGGACACAGATACGCAGTATTTT
.	TRBV7-5	TRBJ2-7	once	CVRSSLTGWDEQYF	TGTGTCAGAAGCTCCCTGACCGGGTGGGACGAGCAGTACTTC
TRBD1	TRBV5-4	TRBJ2-7	.	CASSLAGGKEQYF	TGTGCCAGCAGCTTGGCAGGGGGTAAAGAGCAGTACTTC
.	TRBV6-5	TRBJ2-1	once	CASSYYRPGLYNEQFF	TGTGCCAGCAGTTACTACCGGCCGGGACTTTACAATGAGCAGTTCTTC
TRBD1	TRBV14	TRBJ2-7	.	CASSLGQGFGEQYF	TGTGCCAGCAGCCTGGGACAGGGTTTTGGCGAGCAGTACTTC
TRBD2	TRBV6-2/TRBV6-3	TRBJ2-1	.	CASSSGGPGEQFF	TGTGCCAGCAGTTCGGGAGGGCCGGGTGAGCAGTTCTTC
TRBD2	TRBV14	TRBJ2-2	.	CASSHLAGGGTGELFF	TGTGCCAGCAGCCACCTAGCGGGAGGAGGAACCGGGGAGCTGTTTTTT
TRBD2	TRBV5-6	TRBJ2-5	.	CASSGTSGTQETQYF	TGTGCCAGCAGCGGGACTAGCGGGACCCAAGAGACCCAGTACTTC
.	TRBV12-3/TRBV12-4	TRBJ2-7	once	CASSSHSYEQYF	TGTGCCAGCAGTTCCCACAGCTACGAGCAGTACTTC
TRBD1	TRBV29-1	TRBJ2-5	.	CSVWTGQETQYF	TGCAGCGTCTGGACAGGGCAAGAGACCCAGTACTTC
.	TRBV3-1/TRBV3-2	TRBJ1-5	.	CASSSQVFNQPQHF	TGTGCCAGCAGCTCACAGGTCTTTAATCAGCCCCAGCATTTT
.	TRBV6-6	TRBJ1-5	.	CASQGFSNQPQHF	TGTGCCAGCCAGGGTTTTTCGAATCAGCCCCAGCATTTT
TRBD1	TRBV4-2	TRBJ1-2	.	CASSQSDRGPANYGYTF	TGTGCCAGCAGCCAGTCCGACAGGGGGCCTGCGAACTATGGCTACACCTTC
TRBD1	TRBV9	TRBJ2-7	.	CASSNRDRAYEQYF	TGTGCCAGCAGCAACCGGGACAGAGCCTACGAGCAGTACTTC
TRBD1	TRBV9	TRBJ2-7	.	CASSVATGTGGLSYEQYF	TGTGCCAGCAGCGTAGCTACAGGGACAGGGGGCCTCTCCTACGAGCAGTACTTC
TRBD1	TRBV18	TRBJ1-4	.	CASSPTGVGEKLFF	TGTGCCAGCTCACCGACAGGGGTTGGAGAAAAACTGTTTTTT
.	TRBV11-2	TRBJ1-2	.	CASSLRGGGTGYTF	TGTGCCAGCAGCTTAAGGGGGGGTGGAACTGGCTACACCTTC
TRBD2	TRBV5-1	TRBJ2-6	.	CASSLALSGRSSGANVLTF	TGCGCCAGCAGCTTGGCCCTAAGCGGGAGGTCCTCTGGGGCCAACGTCCTGACTTTC
.	TRBV5-6	TRBJ1-3	.	CASSYRQTSGNTIYF	TGTGCCAGCAGCTACCGACAGACCTCTGGAAACACCATATATTTT
.	TRBV6-5	TRBJ2-7	.	CASSYSPRGPNEQYF	TGTGCCAGCAGTTACTCTCCTAGAGGGCCCAACGAGCAGTACTTC
.	TRBV18	TRBJ1-4	.	CASSPPTVNEKLFF	TGTGCCAGCTCACCACCGACTGTTAATGAAAAACTGTTTTTT
TRBD1	TRBV2	TRBJ1-5	once	CASTLQGASQPQHF	TGTGCCAGCACTCTACAGGGGGCCAGCCAGCCCCAGCATTTT
TRBD2	TRBV5-5	TRBJ2-7	.	CASSTQLAGTYEQYF	TGTGCCAGCAGCACTCAGCTAGCGGGAACCTACGAGCAGTACTTC
.	TRBV7-9	TRBJ2-7	many	CASSRGTVDKYEQYF	TGTGCCAGCAGTCGCGGGACAGTCGATAAGTACGAGCAGTACTTC
.	TRBV28	TRBJ1-2	.	CASSSRGGYTF	TGTGCCAGCAGTTCCAGGGGTGGCTACACCTTC
.	TRBV5-3	TRBJ1-4	.	CARIQTNEKLFF	TGTGCCAGAATCCAGACTAATGAAAAACTGTTTTTT
TRBD2	TRBV4-2	TRBJ2-1	.	CASSQDFGRANEQFF	TGTGCCAGCAGCCAAGATTTCGGGAGGGCCAATGAGCAGTTCTTC
.	TRBV10-2	TRBJ1-1	.	CASSEPLQGRLNTEAFF	TGCGCCAGCAGTGAGCCCTTACAGGGTCGGTTGAACACTGAAGCTTTCTTT
.	TRBV7-8	TRBJ1-4	few	CASSLWMGPTNEKLFF	TGTGCCAGCAGCTTATGGATGGGGCCTACTAATGAAAAACTGTTTTTT
.	TRBV5-8	TRBJ2-5	.	CASSGPRGTVETQYF	TGTGCCAGCAGCGGGCCAAGGGGGACGGTAGAGACCCAGTACTTC
.	TRBV28	TRBJ1-2	once	CASSSGMQDGYTF	TGTGCCAGCAGTTCCGGGATGCAGGATGGCTACACCTTC
.	TRBV5-6	TRBJ1-5	.	CASSFSGWQPQHF	TGTGCCAGCAGCTTCTCAGGGTGGCAGCCCCAGCATTTT
.	TRBV25-1	TRBJ2-7	.	CASSENRDTLSYEQYF	TGTGCCAGCAGTGAGAACCGGGACACCCTCTCCTACGAGCAGTACTTC
TRBD1	TRBV18	TRBJ1-1	.	CASSPYRGYTEAFF	TGTGCCAGCTCTCCATACAGGGGTTACACTGAAGCTTTCTTT
.	TRBV10-1	TRBJ1-5	.	CASSDNSQPQHF	TGCGCCAGCAGTGATAACAGTCAGCCCCAGCATTTT
.	TRBV21-1	TRBJ2-7	.	CASSKELGDKNSYEQYF	TGTGCCAGCAGCAAAGAACTGGGGGACAAAAACTCCTACGAGCAGTACTTC
.	TRBV19	TRBJ1-3	.	CASLAYSGGNTIYF	TGTGCCAGTCTTGCCTACTCGGGAGGAAACACCATATATTTT